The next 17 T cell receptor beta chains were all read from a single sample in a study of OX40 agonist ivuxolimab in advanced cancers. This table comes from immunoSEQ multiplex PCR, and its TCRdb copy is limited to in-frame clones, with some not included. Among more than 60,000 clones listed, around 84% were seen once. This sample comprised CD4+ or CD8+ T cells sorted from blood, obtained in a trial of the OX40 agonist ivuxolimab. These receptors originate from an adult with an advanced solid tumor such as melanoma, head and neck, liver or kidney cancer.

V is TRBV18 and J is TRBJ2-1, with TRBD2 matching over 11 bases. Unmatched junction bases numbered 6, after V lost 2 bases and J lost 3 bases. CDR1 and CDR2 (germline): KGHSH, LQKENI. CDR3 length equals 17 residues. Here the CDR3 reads CASSPRLAGTLYNEQFF. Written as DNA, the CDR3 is TGTGCCAGCTCACCAAGACTAGCGGGGACCCTCTACAATGAGCAGTTCTTC.

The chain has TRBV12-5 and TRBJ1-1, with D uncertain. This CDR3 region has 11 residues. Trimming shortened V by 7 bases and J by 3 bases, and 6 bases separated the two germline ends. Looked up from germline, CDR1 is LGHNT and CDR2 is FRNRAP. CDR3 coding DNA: TGTGCTAGTGCCATGGACACTGAAGCTTTCTTT. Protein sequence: CASAMDTEAFF.

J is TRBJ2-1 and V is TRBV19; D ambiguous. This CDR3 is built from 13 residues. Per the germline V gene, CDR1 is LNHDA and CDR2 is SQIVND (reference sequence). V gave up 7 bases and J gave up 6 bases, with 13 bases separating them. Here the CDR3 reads CASTVQMGNEQFF. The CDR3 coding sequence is TGTGCCAGTACGGTACAGATGGGCAATGAGCAGTTCTTC.

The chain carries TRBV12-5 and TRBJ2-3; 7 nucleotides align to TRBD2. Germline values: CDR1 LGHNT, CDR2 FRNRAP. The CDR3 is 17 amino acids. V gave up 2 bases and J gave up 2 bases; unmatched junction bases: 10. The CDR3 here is CASGLRRAQRDTDTQYF. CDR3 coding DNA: TGTGCTAGTGGTTTGCGAAGGGCCCAGCGGGACACAGATACGCAGTATTTT.

The CDR3 bases are TGTGCCAGCAGCCCCTTCGCCGGGGGCACCGGGGAGCTGTTTTTT. Its protein product is CASSPFAGGTGELFF. The chain links TRBV7-9 to TRBJ2-2, with D tentatively TRBD2 (6 bases). The CDR3 runs to 15 residues. V dropped 5 bases and J dropped 4 bases, with 14 bases sitting between them. Germline CDR1 and CDR2: SEHNR and FQNEAQ (reference sequence).

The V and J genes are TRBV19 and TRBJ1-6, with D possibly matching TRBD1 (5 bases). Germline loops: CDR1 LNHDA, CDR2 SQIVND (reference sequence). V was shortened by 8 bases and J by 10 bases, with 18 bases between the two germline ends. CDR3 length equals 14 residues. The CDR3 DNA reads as TGTGCCAGTGCCCAGGGATTCGAAGAATCACCCCTCCACTTT. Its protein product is CASAQGFEESPLHF.

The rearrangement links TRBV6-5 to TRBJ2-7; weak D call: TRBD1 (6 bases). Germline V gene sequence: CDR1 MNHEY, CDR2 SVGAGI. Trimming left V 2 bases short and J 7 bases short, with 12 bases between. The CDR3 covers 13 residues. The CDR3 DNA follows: TGTGCCAGCAGTTACCGACAGGCTGTGGAGCAGTACTTC. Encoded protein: CASSYRQAVEQYF.

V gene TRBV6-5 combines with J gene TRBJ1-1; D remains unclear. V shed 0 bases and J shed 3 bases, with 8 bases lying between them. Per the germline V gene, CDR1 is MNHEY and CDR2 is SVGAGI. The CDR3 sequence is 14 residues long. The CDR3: CASSYSGTDTEAFF. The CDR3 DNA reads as TGTGCCAGCAGTTACTCCGGTACAGACACTGAAGCTTTCTTT.

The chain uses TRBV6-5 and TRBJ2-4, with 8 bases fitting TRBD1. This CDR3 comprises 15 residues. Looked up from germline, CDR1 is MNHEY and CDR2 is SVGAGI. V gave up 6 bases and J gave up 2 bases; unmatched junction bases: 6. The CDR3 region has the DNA TGTGCCAGCAGCACTAACAGGGGGTCCAAAAACATTCAGTACTTC. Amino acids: CASSTNRGSKNIQYF.

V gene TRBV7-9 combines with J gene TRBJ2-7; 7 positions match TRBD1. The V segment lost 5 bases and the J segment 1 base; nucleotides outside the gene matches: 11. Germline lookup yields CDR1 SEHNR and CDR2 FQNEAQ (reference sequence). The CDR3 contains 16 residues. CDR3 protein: CASSPHGQDDSYEQYF. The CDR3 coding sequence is TGTGCCAGCAGCCCCCACGGACAGGACGATTCCTACGAGCAGTACTTC.

The CDR3 loop is CASVQSGGNTIYF. The CDR3 nucleotides are TGTGCCAGCGTACAGTCTGGGGGAAACACCATATATTTT. The chain couples TRBV6-5 to TRBJ1-3, with no clear D. Trimming shortened V by 8 bases and J by 4 bases, and 12 bases separated the two germline ends. This CDR3 is 13 amino acids long. The V gene's germline CDR1 is MNHEY and CDR2 SVGAGI.

The chain's CDR3 is CASTRPSDRTNTEAFF. The DNA of the CDR3 is TGTGCCAGCACCAGGCCGTCGGACAGGACGAACACTGAAGCTTTCTTT. The chain employs TRBV6-6 and TRBJ1-1; 7 nucleotides line up with TRBD1. Germline V gene data show CDR1 as MNHNY and CDR2 as SVGAGI (reference sequence). CDR3 length equals 16 residues. Germline trimming cut 7 bases from V and 1 base from J; bases unmatched to any gene: 12.

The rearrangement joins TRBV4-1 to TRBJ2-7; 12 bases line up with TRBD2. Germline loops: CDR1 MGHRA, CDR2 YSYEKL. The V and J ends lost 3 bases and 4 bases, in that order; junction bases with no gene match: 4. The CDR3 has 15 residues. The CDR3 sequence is CASSHGTSGLYEQYF. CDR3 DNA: TGCGCCAGCAGCCACGGGACTAGCGGGCTTTACGAGCAGTACTTC.

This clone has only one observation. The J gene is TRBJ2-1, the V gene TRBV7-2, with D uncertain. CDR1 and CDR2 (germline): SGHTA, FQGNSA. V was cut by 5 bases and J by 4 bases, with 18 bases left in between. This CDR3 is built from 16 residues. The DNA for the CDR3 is TGTGCCAGCAGCCAACGGGCCGTATTGGGTTACAATGAGCAGTTCTTC. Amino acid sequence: CASSQRAVLGYNEQFF. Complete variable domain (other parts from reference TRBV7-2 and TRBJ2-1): GAGVSQSPSNKVTEKGKDVELRCDPISGHTALYWYRQSLGQGLEFLIYFQGNSAPDKSGLPSDRFSAERTGGSVSTLTIQRTQQEDSAVYLCASSQRAVLGYNEQFFGPGTRLTVL.

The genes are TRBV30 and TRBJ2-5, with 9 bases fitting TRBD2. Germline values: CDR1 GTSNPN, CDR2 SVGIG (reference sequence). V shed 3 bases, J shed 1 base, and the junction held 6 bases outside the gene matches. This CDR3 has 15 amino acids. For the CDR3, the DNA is TGTGCCTGGAGCCCCGGGACTAGCAGCCAAGAGACCCAGTACTTC. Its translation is CAWSPGTSSQETQYF.

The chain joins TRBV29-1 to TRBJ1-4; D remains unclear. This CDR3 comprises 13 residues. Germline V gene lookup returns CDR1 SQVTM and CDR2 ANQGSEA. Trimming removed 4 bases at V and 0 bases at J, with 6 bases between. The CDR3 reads CSVAPATNEKLFF. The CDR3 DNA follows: TGCAGCGTTGCCCCTGCAACTAATGAAAAACTGTTTTTT.

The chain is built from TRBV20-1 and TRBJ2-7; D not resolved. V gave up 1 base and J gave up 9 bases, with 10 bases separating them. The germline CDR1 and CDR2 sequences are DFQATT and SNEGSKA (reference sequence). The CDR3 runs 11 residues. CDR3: CSARVPSRQYF. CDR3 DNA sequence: TGCAGTGCTAGAGTCCCCTCCCGGCAGTACTTC.